This T cell receptor (beta chain) was sequenced for a study of blood T cell repertoires in COVID-19. The CDR3 covers 14 residues. With 4 bases clipped from V and 4 bases from J, the junction kept 4 bases outside the gene matches. Germline assignment: CDR1 LGHDT and CDR2 YNNKEL (reference sequence). Produced via immunoSEQ multiplex PCR; TCRdb's table is partial and in-frame only. The repertoire holds 250,000 or so clones, with approximately 88% as singletons. The sample consisted of PBMCs or T cells enriched from blood (not recorded which). The receptor's source is a woman under 40 with acute COVID-19. The chain uses TRBV3-1 (or the pseudogene TRBV3-2) and TRBJ1-5; 7 bases line up with TRBD1. The CDR3 coding sequence is TGTGCCAGCAGCCCCGGGACAGAGAATCAGCCCCAGCATTTT. Protein: CASSPGTENQPQHF.